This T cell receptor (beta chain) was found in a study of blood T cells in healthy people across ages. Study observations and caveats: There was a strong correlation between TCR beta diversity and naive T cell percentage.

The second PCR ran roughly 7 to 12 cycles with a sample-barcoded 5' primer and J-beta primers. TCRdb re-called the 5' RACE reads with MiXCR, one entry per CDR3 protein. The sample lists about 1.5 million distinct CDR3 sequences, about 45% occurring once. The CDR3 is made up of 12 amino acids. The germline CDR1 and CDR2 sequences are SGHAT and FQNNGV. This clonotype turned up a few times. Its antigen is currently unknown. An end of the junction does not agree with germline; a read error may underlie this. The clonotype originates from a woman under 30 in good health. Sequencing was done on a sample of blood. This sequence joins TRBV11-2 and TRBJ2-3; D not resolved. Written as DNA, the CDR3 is TGTGCCAGCAGCCTCCTCACAGATGCGCAGTATTTT. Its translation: CASSLLTDAQYF.